This T cell receptor beta chain was obtained from a study of blood T cell repertoires in COVID-19. Study at large: Acute-phase and convalescent COVID-19 samples originated in the United States, Italy and Spain. The cDNA or gDNA used as material had been derived from T cells, B-cell-depleted T cells, or PBMCs.

Original processing methods: Researchers report that nucleated cell counts were estimated from reference gene primer amplification. Assay: immunoSEQ multiplex PCR; the TCRdb copy retains only in-frame clones and omits some. The D gene and trimming were derived from the DNA, and the V and J assignments and clone size from that table. The top ten hold roughly 13% of the sample, which has some 130,000 clones, 84% seen once. This CDR3 spans 15 amino acids. The TCR sequence derives from a human donor in a cohort sampled during active COVID-19. The sequencing sample was made of peripheral blood. The chain employs TRBV21-1 and TRBJ2-6; the DNA was not compared with TRBD1, the D call given in the table. TRBV21-1 is a listed pseudogene. CDR3 amino acids: CASSEDRSGANVLTF. The CDR3 DNA follows: TGTGCCAGCAGCGAAGACAGGTCTGGGGCCAACGTCCTGACTTTC.